This TCR beta chain came from a study of vaccination and CD4 T cells after COVID-19. In the study overall: Spike peptides, overlapping and drawn from SARS-CoV-2, HCoV-NL63, HCoV-OC43 and HCoV-229E, were used to stimulate cells.

This clonotype was counted a single time. What it binds is unknown. Trimming left V 2 bases short and J 5 bases short, with 7 bases between. The germline gives CDR1 MNHNS, CDR2 SASEGT. The CDR3 consists of 13 residues. As for treatment: roughly 10-day PBMC culture with coronavirus spike peptide pools or control peptides (ViraFEST assay). Cultured CD4+ T cell DNA underwent sequencing with the Oncomine TCR Beta short-read assay. TCRdb reprocessed the PCR reads via MiXCR and lists one record per CDR3 protein. The data show about 16,000 distinct CDR3 sequences, roughly 52% seen once. This TCR came from a human donor who had recovered from COVID-19. V gene TRBV6-1 combines with J gene TRBJ2-1; D call uncertain. This specimen was CD4+ T cells from blood, cultured in vitro, taken before SARS-CoV-2 vaccination. DNA for the CDR3: TGTGCCAGCAGTGAATTGGCAAACAATGAGCAGTTCTTC. Its protein is CASSELANNEQFF.